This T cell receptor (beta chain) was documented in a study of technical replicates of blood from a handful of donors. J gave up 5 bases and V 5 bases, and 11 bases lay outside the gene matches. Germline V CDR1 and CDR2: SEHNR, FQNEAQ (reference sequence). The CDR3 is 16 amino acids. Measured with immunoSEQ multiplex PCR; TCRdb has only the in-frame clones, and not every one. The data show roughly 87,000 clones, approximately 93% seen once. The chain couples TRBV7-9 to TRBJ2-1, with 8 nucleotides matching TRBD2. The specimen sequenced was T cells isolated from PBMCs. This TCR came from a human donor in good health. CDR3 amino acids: CASSRRSGSIHNEQFF. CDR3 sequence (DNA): TGTGCCAGCAGCCGCAGAAGCGGGAGCATCCACAATGAGCAGTTCTTC.